This T cell receptor (beta chain) came from a study of Graves' ophthalmopathy and Graves' hyperthyroidism (dated by TCRdb to 2016 to 2019). Regarding the complete study: Hyperthyroidism was considered stable if no progression to ophthalmopathy occurred within 18 months of follow-up. For independent validation, a separate cohort was made up of 18 hyperthyroidism patients plus 17 patients who later progressed from hyperthyroidism to ophthalmopathy. Following sampling, methimazole starting at 30 mg daily was administered to hyperthyroidism patients, and high-dose intravenous methylprednisolone was administered to ophthalmopathy patients. To tell Graves' ophthalmopathy apart from Graves' hyperthyroidism, and to predict which patients would progress to ophthalmopathy, the study relied on TCR beta repertoire signatures. A discovery set of 95 to 100 patients (43 ophthalmopathy, fewer than 60 stable hyperthyroidism) was enrolled to explore V-J signatures distinguishing ophthalmopathy from hyperthyroidism. In total, some 140 blood samples were TCR-sequenced: 43 ophthalmopathy, 75 hyperthyroidism and about 17 hyperthyroidism-to-ophthalmopathy patients. T-cell repertoires of thyroid tissue and blood were compared in over 5 hyperthyroidism patients.

The hyperthyroidism patients were 18 to 65 years old and newly diagnosed, with a disease duration of less than 2 months. Patients were excluded if they had other autoimmune diseases, uncontrolled infections, pregnancy or lactation. Clinical symptoms, serum thyroxine, TRAb, thyroid ultrasound and orbital computed tomography formed the basis of the diagnosis. Total RNA was extracted using Trizol reagent, and RNA quality was checked on an Agilent 2100 Bioanalyzer. Summary of the overall study and its limitations: Among expanded thyroid clonotypes with frequency above 0.001, most also showed up in blood, which suggests that blood repertoires may reflect the thyroid immune response. In validation, the model predicted ophthalmopathy progression with over 60% sensitivity and around 72% specificity; around twelve predicted patients were CT-confirmed with GO in a median of about 6.1 months. Sample size was not predetermined statistically, and investigators were not blinded to group allocation. In cross-validation, the 13-signature model distinguished ophthalmopathy from stable hyperthyroidism with approximately 90% sensitivity and 81% to 82% specificity, while in the test set the corresponding values were about 80% and 75%.

With respect to this clonotype: What antigen it recognizes has not been identified. No per-base quality is available; no much larger clone lies one base away.

Including the terminal cysteine and phenylalanine, the CDR3 comprises 14 residues. Kept here is only the CDR3 DNA, which spans 42 bases and is read in frame from base 1. After removal of 10 bases from V and 6 bases from J, the junction retains 15 bases not matched to a gene. Per the germline V gene, MDHEN is the CDR1 and SYDVKM is the CDR2. For repertoire sequencing, the TCR beta CDR3 regions were amplified from RNA transcripts. The first round was an RT-PCR using HTBI primers with the Qiagen OneStep RT-PCR kit, and this first round was followed by a second-round multiplex PCR, then size selection and purification. Libraries were sequenced paired-end with 100 bp reads on an Illumina HiSeq2000. The study's own analysis went as follows. SOAPnuke was used for read processing, and reads with adapters, uncalled bases, a mean Phred below 15, or no exact constant-primer or identifier match were discarded. COPE v1.2.5 was used to merge high-quality paired reads. Each unique nucleotide sequence was defined as a clonotype, and clonotypes were aligned to IMGT TRB V, D and J references with MiTCR v1.1. The analysis was limited to V-J combinations with a frequency above 0.0001, which together covered roughly 99% of repertoires. For each V-J combination, a TCR clonal expansion and chaos score was defined as the ratio of F50 clonal expansion to chaos observed in the TCRdist matrix. Welch's t-statistics and random forest were used to narrow the features down to approximately twelve V-J combinations, which were then fed into a naive Bayes classifier. The similarity between thyroid and blood repertoires was quantified using the Morisita-Horn index. TCRdb's own reprocessing of the public reads used fastp at Q25 and MiXCR and kept productive beta chains. Under each unique CDR3 protein, matching rows form one entry showing the most common genes and DNA. It is TCRdb's table, rather than the study itself, that gives the V and J calls and clone size. The sample data list over a million distinct CDR3 sequences, and less than 45% of these were observed just once. 11% of the sample is in the top ten clones.

This sequence was found in an adult man with Graves' hyperthyroidism. Source material: peripheral blood or thyroid tissue (not recorded which). The chain was built from TRBV28 and TRBJ2-7; the central 7 bases match TRBD1. The CDR3 region has the sequence CATKNSLAGGEQYF. The sequence in DNA is TGTGCCACCAAAAATTCCCTGGCAGGGGGCGAGCAGTACTTC.